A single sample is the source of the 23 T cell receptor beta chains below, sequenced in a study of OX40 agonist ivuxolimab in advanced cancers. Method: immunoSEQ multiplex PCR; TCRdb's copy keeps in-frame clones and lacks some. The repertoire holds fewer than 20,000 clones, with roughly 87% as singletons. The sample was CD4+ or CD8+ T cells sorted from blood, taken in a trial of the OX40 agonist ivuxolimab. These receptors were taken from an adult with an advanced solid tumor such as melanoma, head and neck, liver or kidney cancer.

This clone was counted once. CDR3 residues: CASSVDRANEKLFF. CDR3 DNA: TGTGCCAGCAGCGTTGATAGGGCTAATGAAAAACTGTTTTTT. The rearrangement links TRBV9 to TRBJ1-4; D not resolved. Trimming took off 2 bases at V and 3 bases at J, with 8 bases between the two ends. This CDR3 has 14 amino acids. The germline gives CDR1 SGDLS, CDR2 YYNGEE.

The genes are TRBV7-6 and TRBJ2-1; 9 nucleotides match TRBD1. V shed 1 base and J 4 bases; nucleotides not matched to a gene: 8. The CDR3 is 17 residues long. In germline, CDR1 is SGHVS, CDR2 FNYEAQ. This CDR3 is CASSLVGGQGSYNEQFF. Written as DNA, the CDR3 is TGTGCCAGCAGCTTAGTAGGGGGACAGGGCAGTTACAATGAGCAGTTCTTC.

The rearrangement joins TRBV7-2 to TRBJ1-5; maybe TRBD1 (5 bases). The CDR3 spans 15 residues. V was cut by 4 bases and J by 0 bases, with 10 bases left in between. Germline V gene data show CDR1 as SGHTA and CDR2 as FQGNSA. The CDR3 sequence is CASSSGGYSNQPQHF. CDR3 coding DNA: TGTGCCAGCAGCTCCGGGGGATATAGCAATCAGCCCCAGCATTTT.

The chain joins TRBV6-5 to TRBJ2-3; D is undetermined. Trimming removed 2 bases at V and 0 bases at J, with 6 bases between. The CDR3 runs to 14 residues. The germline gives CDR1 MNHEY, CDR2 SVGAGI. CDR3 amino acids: CASSYTGSTDTQYF. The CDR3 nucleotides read TGTGCCAGCAGTTACACGGGTAGCACAGATACGCAGTATTTT.

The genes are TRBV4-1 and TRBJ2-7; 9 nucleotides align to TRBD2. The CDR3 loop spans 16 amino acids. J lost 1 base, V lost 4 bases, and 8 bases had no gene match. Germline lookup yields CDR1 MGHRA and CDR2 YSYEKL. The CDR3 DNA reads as TGCGCCAGCAGCCCCACCCTAGCGGGGAGGTCCTACGAGCAGTACTTC. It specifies CASSPTLAGRSYEQYF.

CDR3 sequence reads: CASSPEGGAEETQYF. Written as DNA, the CDR3 is TGCGCCAGCAGCCCGGAGGGGGGGGCCGAAGAGACCCAGTACTTC. This chain links TRBV5-1 with TRBJ2-5, with D possibly matching TRBD2 (7 bases). The CDR3 runs to 15 residues. The V gene lost 4 bases and the J gene lost 3 bases, with 16 bases spanning the gap. CDR1 and CDR2 from the germline V gene are SGHRS and YFSETQ.

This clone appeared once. CDR3 in DNA: TGCGCCAGCAGCGAGATGAACAGGGGCCCCCTTCATTTTTTCTACGAGCAGTACTTC. Amino acids: CASSEMNRGPLHFFYEQYF. The V and J genes are TRBV4-1 and TRBJ2-7, with TRBD1 matching over 7 bases. Unmatched junction bases numbered 22, after V lost 5 bases and J lost 3 bases. The germline V gene encodes CDR1 MGHRA and CDR2 YSYEKL. The CDR3 has 19 amino acids.

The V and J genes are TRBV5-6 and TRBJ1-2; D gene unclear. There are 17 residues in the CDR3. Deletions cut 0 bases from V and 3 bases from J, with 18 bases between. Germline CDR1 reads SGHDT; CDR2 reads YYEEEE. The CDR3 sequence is CASSLAREYSAYYGYTF. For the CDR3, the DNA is TGTGCCAGCAGCTTGGCTCGGGAGTACAGCGCCTACTATGGCTACACCTTC.

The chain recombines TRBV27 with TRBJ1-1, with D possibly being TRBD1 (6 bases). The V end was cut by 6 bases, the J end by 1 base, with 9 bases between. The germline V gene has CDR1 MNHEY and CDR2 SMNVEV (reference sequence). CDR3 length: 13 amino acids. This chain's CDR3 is CASRGGPNTEAFF. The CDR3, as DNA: TGTGCCAGCAGAGGGGGACCGAACACTGAAGCTTTCTTT.

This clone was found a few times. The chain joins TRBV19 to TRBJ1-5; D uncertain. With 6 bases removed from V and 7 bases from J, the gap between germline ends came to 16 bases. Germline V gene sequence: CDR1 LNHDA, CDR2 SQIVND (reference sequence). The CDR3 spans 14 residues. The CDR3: CASRTLKDRQPQHF. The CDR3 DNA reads TGTGCCAGTAGGACCCTCAAGGACCGACAGCCCCAGCATTTT.

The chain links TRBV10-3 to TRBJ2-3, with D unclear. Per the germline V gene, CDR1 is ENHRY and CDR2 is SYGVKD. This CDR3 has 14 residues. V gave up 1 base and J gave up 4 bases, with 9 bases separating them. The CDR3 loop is CAISEYIAADTQYF. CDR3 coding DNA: TGTGCCATCAGTGAGTACATCGCAGCAGATACGCAGTATTTT.

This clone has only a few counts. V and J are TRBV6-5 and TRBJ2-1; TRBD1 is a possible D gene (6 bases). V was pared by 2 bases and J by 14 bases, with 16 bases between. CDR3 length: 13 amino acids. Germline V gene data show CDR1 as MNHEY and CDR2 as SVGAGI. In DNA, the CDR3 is TGTGCCAGCAGTTACCAACCCCAGGGGACGGAGTTCTTC. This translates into CASSYQPQGTEFF.

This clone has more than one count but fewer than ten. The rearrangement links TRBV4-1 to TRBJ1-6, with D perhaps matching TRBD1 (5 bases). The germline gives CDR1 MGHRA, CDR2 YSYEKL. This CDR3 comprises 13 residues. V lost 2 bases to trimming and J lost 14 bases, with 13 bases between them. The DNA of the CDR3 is TGCGCCAGCAGCCAACCAGGGTTTTTGTCCCTCCACTTT. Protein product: CASSQPGFLSLHF.

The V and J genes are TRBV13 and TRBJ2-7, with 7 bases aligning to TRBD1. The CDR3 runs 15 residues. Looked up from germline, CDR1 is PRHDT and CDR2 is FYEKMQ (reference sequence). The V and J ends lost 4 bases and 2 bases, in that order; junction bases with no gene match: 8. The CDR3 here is CASSYRGQAAYEQYF. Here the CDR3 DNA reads TGTGCCAGCAGCTATAGAGGACAGGCGGCCTACGAGCAGTACTTC.

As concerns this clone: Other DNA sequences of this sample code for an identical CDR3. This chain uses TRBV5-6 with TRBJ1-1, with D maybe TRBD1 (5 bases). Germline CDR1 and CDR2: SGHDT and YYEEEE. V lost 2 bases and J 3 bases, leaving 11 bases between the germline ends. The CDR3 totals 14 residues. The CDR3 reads CASSFGTGDTEAFF. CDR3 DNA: TGTGCCAGCAGCTTTGGGACCGGGGACACTGAAGCTTTCTTT.

The CDR3 DNA sequence: TGTGCCAGCAGTTACTACGCACCCGGGGAGCTGTTTTTT. Protein: CASSYYAPGELFF. The chain joins TRBV6-5 to TRBJ2-2; D is unclear. With 1 base removed from V and 6 bases from J, the gap between germline ends came to 6 bases. Germline V lookup: CDR1 MNHEY, CDR2 SVGAGI. The CDR3 runs 13 residues.

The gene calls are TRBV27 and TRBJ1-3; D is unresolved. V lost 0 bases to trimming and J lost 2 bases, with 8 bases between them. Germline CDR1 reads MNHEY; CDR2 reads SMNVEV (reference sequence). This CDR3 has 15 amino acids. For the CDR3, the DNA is TGTGCCAGCAGTTTATCCTCGGGAGCTGGAAACACCATATATTTT. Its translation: CASSLSSGAGNTIYF.

The CDR3 sequence: CASSYPTVITYNEQFF. CDR3 DNA: TGTGCCAGCAGTTACCCGACAGTCATAACCTACAATGAGCAGTTCTTC. This chain connects TRBV6-6 to TRBJ2-1, with TRBD1 as a possible D gene (5 bases). The CDR3 consists of 16 residues. The V gene lost 2 bases and the J gene lost 2 bases, with 13 bases spanning the gap. Germline CDR1 reads MNHNY; CDR2 reads SVGAGI (reference sequence).

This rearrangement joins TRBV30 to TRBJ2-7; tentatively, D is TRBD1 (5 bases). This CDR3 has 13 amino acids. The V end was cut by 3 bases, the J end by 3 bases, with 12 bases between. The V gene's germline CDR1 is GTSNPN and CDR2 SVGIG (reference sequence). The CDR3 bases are TGTGCCTGGAGCACAGGCAACAACTACGAGCAGTACTTC. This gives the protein CAWSTGNNYEQYF.

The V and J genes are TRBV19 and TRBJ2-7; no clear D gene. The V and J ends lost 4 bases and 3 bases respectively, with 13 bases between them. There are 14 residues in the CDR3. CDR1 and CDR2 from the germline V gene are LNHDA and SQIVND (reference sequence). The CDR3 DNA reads TGTGCCAGTAGTACGGCCGGTGCCGACTACGAGCAGTACTTC. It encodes CASSTAGADYEQYF.

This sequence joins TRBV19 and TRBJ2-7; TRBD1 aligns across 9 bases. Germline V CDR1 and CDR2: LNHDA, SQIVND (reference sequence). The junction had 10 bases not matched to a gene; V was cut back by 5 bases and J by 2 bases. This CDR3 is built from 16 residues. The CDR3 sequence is CASSHGTGMIAYEQYF. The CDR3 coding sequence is TGTGCCAGTAGTCATGGGACAGGGATGATCGCCTACGAGCAGTACTTC. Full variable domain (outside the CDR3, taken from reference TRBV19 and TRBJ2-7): DGGITQSPKYLFRKEGQNVTLSCEQNLNHDAMYWYRQDPGQGLRLIYYSQIVNDFQKGDIAEGYSVSREKKESFPLTVTSAQKNPTAFYLCASSHGTGMIAYEQYFGPGTRLTVT.

CDR3 nucleotide sequence: TGCGCCAGCAGCCTAGACGGCACAGATACGCAGTATTTT. Its translation: CASSLDGTDTQYF. The rearrangement joins TRBV4-1 to TRBJ2-3; D is undetermined. CDR3 length: 13 residues. Germline values: CDR1 MGHRA, CDR2 YSYEKL. V lost 4 bases, J lost 1 base, and 6 bases lay in between.

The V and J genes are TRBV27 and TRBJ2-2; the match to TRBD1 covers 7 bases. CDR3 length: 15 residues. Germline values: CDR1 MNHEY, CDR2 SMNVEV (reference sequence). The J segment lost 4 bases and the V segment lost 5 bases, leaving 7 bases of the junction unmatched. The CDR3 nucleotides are TGTGCCAGCAGTCCAGCGACAGGGCTCACCGGGGAGCTGTTTTTT. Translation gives CASSPATGLTGELFF.